The present entry profiles one T cell receptor beta chain with its context. The sample originates from a study of control samples from healthy donors and cancer patients. Profiled with immunoSEQ multiplex PCR; TCRdb holds only in-frame clones, not every one. This sample has 97,000 or so clones; roughly nine tenths occur once, and the top ten carry 2.5%. The CDR3 is made up of 16 amino acids. The germline CDR1 and CDR2 sequences are LNHDA and SQIVND (reference sequence). Trimming removed 5 bases at V and 0 bases at J, with 14 bases between. This clonotype was sampled from a young woman in good health. Specimen: blood. This chain joins TRBV19 and TRBJ1-3, with D perhaps matching TRBD1 (5 bases). The CDR3 is CASSLVGPNSGNTIYF. CDR3 DNA sequence: TGTGCCAGTAGTCTCGTGGGACCGAACTCTGGAAACACCATATATTTT.